This section outlines one T cell receptor (beta chain) sequence together with its context. The PCR was carried out with 60 Vbeta primers and 13 Jbeta primers. Sequencing was performed with immunoSEQ multiplex PCR; in TCRdb, only in-frame clones are kept and a portion is missing. The profile shows about 110,000 clones, over 75% of them singletons. These data originate in a study of cytomegalovirus exposure and HLA in healthy donors. J lost 5 bases, V lost 1 base, and 3 bases had no gene match. The germline V gene has CDR1 SGHVS and CDR2 FQNEAQ. The CDR3 is 14 amino acids. The chain employs TRBV7-8 and TRBJ2-7; the match to TRBD1 covers 9 bases. The receptor was isolated from a man aged 55 to 70 in good health and CMV-seronegative. The sequencing sample was made of PBMCs. CDR3 coding DNA: TGTGCCAGCAGCTTAGACAGGGGGCATGACGAGCAGTACTTC. Protein product: CASSLDRGHDEQYF.